Listed here is a single T cell receptor (beta chain). The germline V gene encodes CDR1 SQVTM and CDR2 ANQGSEA. V lost 5 bases and J 4 bases, leaving 17 bases between the germline ends. CDR3 length: 14 residues. This specimen belongs to a study of OX40 agonist ivuxolimab in advanced cancers. TCRdb's table, derived via immunoSEQ multiplex PCR, lists solely in-frame clones and lacks some. The sample lists 80,000 or so clones, just under 90% seen once, with approximately 2.3% in the top ten. This receptor was obtained from an adult with an advanced solid tumor such as melanoma, head and neck, liver or kidney cancer. Sample: CD4+ or CD8+ T cells sorted from blood, taken in a trial of the OX40 agonist ivuxolimab. The chain joins TRBV29-1 to TRBJ1-2; tentative D call: TRBD1 (5 bases). Here the CDR3 DNA reads TGCAGCGTTAACCGGGGGGATGGGGGCTATGGCTACACCTTC. Its translation is CSVNRGDGGYGYTF.